This passage covers 14 T cell receptor beta chains from one sample sequenced in a study. TCRdb itself ran the 5' RACE reads through MiXCR, one entry per CDR3 protein. The sample holds under 60,000 distinct CDR3 sequences, roughly 28% seen once. Sequencing was carried out using naive CD4+ T cells sorted from blood. Documented subset: naive CD4+ T cells, CD4+CD45RA+CD25-. The receptor set was obtained from a female donor with breast cancer.

With regard to this clonotype: Possible read error: a much larger clone is one base away. The CDR3 sequence: CSAPGLAVNEQSF. In nucleotides, the CDR3 is TGCAGTGCCCCGGGGTTAGCGGTCAATGAGCAGTCCTTC. The gene calls are TRBV20-1 and TRBJ2-1, with D perhaps TRBD2 (6 bases). CDR1 and CDR2 from the germline V gene are DFQATT and SNEGSKA (reference sequence). The length of the CDR3 is 13 residues.

The chain couples TRBV7-7 to TRBJ2-3; 10 positions match TRBD2. Germline CDR1 SSHAT, CDR2 FNYEAQ (reference sequence). The CDR3 contains 16 residues. This CDR3 is CAGSLVLAGDADTQYF. For the CDR3, the DNA is TGTGCTGGCAGCTTAGTTCTAGCGGGAGATGCAGATACGCAGTATTTT.

This clonotype has only a few counts. The junction differs from germline at one of its ends, possibly a read error. CDR3 residues: CTSSLRSGWPGANVLTF. As DNA, the CDR3 is TGCACCAGCAGTTTACGGAGCGGTTGGCCTGGGGCCAACGTCCTGACTTTC. V usage is TRBV27 and J usage is TRBJ2-6; maybe TRBD2 (5 bases). The germline gives CDR1 MNHEY, CDR2 SMNVEV (reference sequence). This CDR3 is 17 amino acids long.

The chain is built from TRBV29-1 and TRBJ1-2; the D is unclear. The germline V and J ends were trimmed by 2 bases and 4 bases, with 8 bases remaining between them. CDR3 length equals 12 residues. The V gene's germline CDR1 is SQVTM and CDR2 ANQGSEA. The CDR3 DNA is TGCAGCGTTGAACCGAATAGCTATGGCTACACCTTC. This encodes CSVEPNSYGYTF.

This clonotype has only a few counts. The V call is TRBV5-1, the J call TRBJ2-1; D perhaps matches TRBD1 (6 bases). CDR1 SGHRS and CDR2 YFSETQ come from the germline V gene. V lost 4 bases, J lost 9 bases, and 14 bases lay in between. CDR3 length: 13 amino acids. DNA of the CDR3: TGCGCCAGCAGCGAACCTATGGGGGCTGAGCAGTTCTTC. Protein: CASSEPMGAEQFF.

This chain connects TRBV6-2 or TRBV6-3 to TRBJ2-2; D uncertain. V was pared by 0 bases and J by 4 bases, with 9 bases between. The CDR3 length is 15 residues. Germline V CDR1 and CDR2: MNHEY, SVGEGT. The CDR3 reads CASSYSISGTGELFF. CDR3 sequence (DNA): TGTGCCAGCAGTTACTCGATATCGGGCACCGGGGAGCTGTTTTTT.

Of note for this clonotype: The conserved final phenylalanine or tryptophan is absent from the CDR3, which likely points to a read error. The chain couples TRBV24-1 to TRBJ2-5, with a tentative D call TRBD1 (5 bases). The CDR3 loop spans 16 amino acids. Per the germline V gene, CDR1 is KGHDR and CDR2 is SFDVKD. Trimming stripped 4 bases from V and 1 base from J, with 15 bases between. CDR3 bases: TGTGCCACCAGTGACCCCAGTACAGGCTTCCAAGAGACCCAGTACCTC. Its protein is CATSDPSTGFQETQYL.

The gene calls are TRBV10-3 and TRBJ2-2; TRBD2 matches at 7 bases. The germline gives CDR1 ENHRY, CDR2 SYGVKD. The CDR3 contains 14 residues. The J segment lost 4 bases and the V segment lost 3 bases, leaving 2 bases of the junction unmatched. Here the CDR3 reads CAISDREATGELFF. The CDR3 nucleotides read TGTGCCATCAGTGACCGGGAGGCCACCGGGGAGCTGTTTTTT.

A few counts support this clonotype. The chain couples TRBV5-5 to TRBJ1-6, with D possibly matching TRBD1 (5 bases). Trimming pared 1 base from V and 9 bases from J, leaving 5 bases between. CDR1 and CDR2 (germline): SGHKS, YYEKEE (reference sequence). CDR3 length equals 12 residues. CDR3 in DNA: TGTGCCAGCAGCTTGCAGGGTTCACCCCTCCACTTT. This codes for CASSLQGSPLHF.

V is TRBV20-1 and J is TRBJ1-4, with D unclear. Germline V lookup: CDR1 DFQATT, CDR2 SNEGSKA (reference sequence). Trimming stripped 6 bases from V and 2 bases from J, with 10 bases between. The CDR3 runs 13 residues. This chain's CDR3 is CSAPDKTNEKLFF. The DNA of the CDR3 is TGCAGTGCGCCAGACAAGACTAATGAAAAACTGTTTTTT.

The V and J genes are TRBV20-1 and TRBJ2-7; TRBD1 might be the D (5 bases). The length of the CDR3 is 12 residues. Germline assignment: CDR1 DFQATT and CDR2 SNEGSKA (reference sequence). The V end lost 4 bases, the J end lost 6 bases, and 13 bases lay between the germline ends. DNA for the CDR3: TGCAGTGCTAAAAGAGGACACCTCGAGCAGTACTTC. This sequence encodes CSAKRGHLEQYF.

This clonotype has only a few counts. The chain links TRBV4-3 to TRBJ1-6, with 10 bases that match TRBD1. The CDR3 extends over 18 amino acids. Unmatched junction bases numbered 9, after V lost 0 bases and J lost 7 bases. Germline V lookup: CDR1 LGHNA, CDR2 YSLEER. The CDR3 spells CASSQDRGQGFRNSPLHF. CDR3 DNA sequence: TGCGCCAGCAGCCAAGATAGGGGACAGGGGTTTCGAAATTCACCCCTCCACTTT.

V gene TRBV15 combines with J gene TRBJ1-1; D may be TRBD1 (6 bases). The CDR3 is made up of 15 amino acids. Germline-derived CDR1 and CDR2 are LNHNV and YYDKDF (reference sequence). V was pared by 0 bases and J by 5 bases, with 13 bases between. The chain's CDR3 is CATSRETGRGTEAFF. CDR3 nucleotide sequence: TGTGCCACCAGCAGAGAGACAGGCCGGGGGACTGAAGCTTTCTTT. Variable domain in full (rest from reference TRBV15 and TRBJ1-1): DAMVIQNPRYQVTQFGKPVTLSCSQTLNHNVMYWYQQKSSQAPKLLFHYYDKDFNNEADTPDNFQSRRPNTSFCFLDIRSPGLGDTAMYLCATSRETGRGTEAFFGQGTRLTVV.

This clonotype has just a few counts. The V call is TRBV7-9, the J call TRBJ2-7, with D perhaps matching TRBD2 (6 bases). This CDR3 contains 14 residues. V was shortened by 2 bases and J by 6 bases, with 14 bases between the two germline ends. Germline CDR1 SEHNR, CDR2 FQNEAQ (reference sequence). The CDR3 nucleotides are TGTGCCAGCAGCTTAATAGGGGACTTTTCCGAGCAGTACTTC. Protein product: CASSLIGDFSEQYF. The full variable domain, its missing parts supplied by reference TRBV7-9 and TRBJ2-7, is DTGVSQNPRHKITKRGQNVTFRCDPISEHNRLYWYRQTLGQGPEFLTYFQNEAQLEKSRLLSDRFSAERPKGSFSTLEIQRTEQGDSAMYLCASSLIGDFSEQYFGPGTRLTVT.